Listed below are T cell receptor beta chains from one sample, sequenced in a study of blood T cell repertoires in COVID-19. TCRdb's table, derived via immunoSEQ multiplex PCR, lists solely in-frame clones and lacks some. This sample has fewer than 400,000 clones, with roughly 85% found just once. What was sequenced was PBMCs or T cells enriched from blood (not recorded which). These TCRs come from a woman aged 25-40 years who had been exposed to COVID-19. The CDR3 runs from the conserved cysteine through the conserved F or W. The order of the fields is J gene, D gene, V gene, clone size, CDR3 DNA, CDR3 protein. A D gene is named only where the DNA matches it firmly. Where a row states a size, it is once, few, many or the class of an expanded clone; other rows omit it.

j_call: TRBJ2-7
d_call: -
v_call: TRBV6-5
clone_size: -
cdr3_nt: TGTGCCAGCAGTTATACAGGCACGTTGAGCTCCTACGAGCAGTACTTC
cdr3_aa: CASSYTGTLSSYEQYF

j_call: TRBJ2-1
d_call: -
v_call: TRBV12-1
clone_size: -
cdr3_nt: TGTGCCAGCAGCTTTCGGCCCATAAGGGTAAGGGGACTACTTTACAATGAGCAGTTCTTC
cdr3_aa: CASSFRPIRVRGLLYNEQFF

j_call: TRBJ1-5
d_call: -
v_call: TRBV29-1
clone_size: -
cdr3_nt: TGCAGCGTTAGAGGGACGGGGGGACCATATAGCAATCAGCCCCAGCATTTT
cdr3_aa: CSVRGTGGPYSNQPQHF

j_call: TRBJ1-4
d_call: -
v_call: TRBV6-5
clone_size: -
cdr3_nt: TGTGCCAGCAGTTACGACAGCAATGAAAAACTGTTTTTT
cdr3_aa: CASSYDSNEKLFF

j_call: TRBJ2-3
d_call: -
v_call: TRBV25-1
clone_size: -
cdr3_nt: TGTGCCAGCAGTGAACGGGGGACCTTCAACCCAGATACGCAGTATTTT
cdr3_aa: CASSERGTFNPDTQYF

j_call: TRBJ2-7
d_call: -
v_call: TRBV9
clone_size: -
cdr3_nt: TGTGCCAGCAGCGTAGCTTGGACGGACACCGAGCAGTACTTC
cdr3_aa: CASSVAWTDTEQYF

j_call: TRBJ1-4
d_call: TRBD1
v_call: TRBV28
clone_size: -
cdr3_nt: TGTGCCAGCAGAGCAGAGACAGGGAAGAATGAAAAACTGTTTTTT
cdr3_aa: CASRAETGKNEKLFF

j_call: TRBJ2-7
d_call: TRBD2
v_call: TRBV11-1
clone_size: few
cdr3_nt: TGTGCCAGCAGCTTAGGAACTACTAGCGGGGGCGAGCAGTACTTC
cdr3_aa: CASSLGTTSGGEQYF

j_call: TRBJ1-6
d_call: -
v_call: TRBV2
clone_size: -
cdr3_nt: TGTGCCAGCAAAGAGGGGGCCTATAATTCACCCCTCCACTTT
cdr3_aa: CASKEGAYNSPLHF

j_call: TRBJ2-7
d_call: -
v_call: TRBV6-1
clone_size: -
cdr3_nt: TGTGCCAGCAGTGAAATCATAGGGGACGAGCAGTACTTC
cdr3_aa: CASSEIIGDEQYF

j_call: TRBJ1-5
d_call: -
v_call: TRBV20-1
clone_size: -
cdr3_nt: TGCAGTGCTAGACAGGGTCAGCCCCAGCATTTT
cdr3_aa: CSARQGQPQHF

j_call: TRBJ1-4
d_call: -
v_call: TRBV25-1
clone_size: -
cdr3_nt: TGTGCCAGCAGTTACGTGGGTGGAGATGACGAAAAACTGTTTTTT
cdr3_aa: CASSYVGGDDEKLFF

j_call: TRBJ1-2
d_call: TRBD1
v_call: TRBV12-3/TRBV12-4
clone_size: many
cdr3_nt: TGTGCCAGCAGTTTCGGGGACAGCTATGGCTACACCTTC
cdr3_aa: CASSFGDSYGYTF

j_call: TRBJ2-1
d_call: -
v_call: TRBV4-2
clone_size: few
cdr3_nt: TGTGCCAGCAGCCAAACAGAGCAGGGGGGCGACCTGAATGAGCAGTTCTTC
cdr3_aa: CASSQTEQGGDLNEQFF

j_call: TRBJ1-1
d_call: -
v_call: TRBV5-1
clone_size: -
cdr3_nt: TGCGCCAGCAGCGGGGGACTGATGAACACTGAAGCTTTCTTT
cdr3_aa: CASSGGLMNTEAFF

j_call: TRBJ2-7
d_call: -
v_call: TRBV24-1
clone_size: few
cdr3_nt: TGTGCCACCAGTGATCCCCGACAGTCAGCCGAGCAGTACTTC
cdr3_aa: CATSDPRQSAEQYF

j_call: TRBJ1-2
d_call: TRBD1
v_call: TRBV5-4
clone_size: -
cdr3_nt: TGTGCCAGCAGCACACAGGGGATTAAGTACTATGGCTACACCTTC
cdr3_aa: CASSTQGIKYYGYTF

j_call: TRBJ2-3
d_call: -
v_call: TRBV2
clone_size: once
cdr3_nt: TGTGCCAGCCGGAGGGGGCCATCTAAAAGCACAGATACGCAGTATTTT
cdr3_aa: CASRRGPSKSTDTQYF